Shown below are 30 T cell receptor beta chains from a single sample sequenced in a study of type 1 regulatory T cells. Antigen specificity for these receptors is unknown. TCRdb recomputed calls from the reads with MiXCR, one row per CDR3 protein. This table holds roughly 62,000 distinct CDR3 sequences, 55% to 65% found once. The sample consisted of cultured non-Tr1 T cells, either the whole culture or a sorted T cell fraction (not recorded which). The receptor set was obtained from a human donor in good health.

CDR3 residues: CASSLAAGYEQYF. The CDR3 DNA reads as TGTGCCAGCAGCTTAGCCGCTGGCTACGAGCAGTACTTC. This rearrangement joins TRBV11-2 to TRBJ2-7; D unclear. The CDR3 is 13 residues long. Trimming removed 1 base at V and 3 bases at J, with 7 bases between. Germline lookup yields CDR1 SGHAT and CDR2 FQNNGV. Full variable domain (outside the CDR3, taken from reference TRBV11-2 and TRBJ2-7): EAGVAQSPRYKIIEKRQSVAFWCNPISGHATLYWYQQILGQGPKLLIQFQNNGVVDDSQLPKDRFSAERLKGVDSTLKIQPAKLEDSAVYLCASSLAAGYEQYFGPGTRLTVT.

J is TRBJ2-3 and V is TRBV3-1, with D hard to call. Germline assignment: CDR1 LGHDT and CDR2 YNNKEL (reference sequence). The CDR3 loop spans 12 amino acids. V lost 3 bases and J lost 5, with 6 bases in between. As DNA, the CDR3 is TGTGCCAGCAGCCATGTACAAGATACGCAGTATTTT. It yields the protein CASSHVQDTQYF.

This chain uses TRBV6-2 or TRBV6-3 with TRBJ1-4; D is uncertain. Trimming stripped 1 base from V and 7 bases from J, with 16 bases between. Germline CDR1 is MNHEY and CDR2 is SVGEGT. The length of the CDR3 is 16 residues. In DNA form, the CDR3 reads TGTGCCAGCAGTTACTTTGGTGGCGGTCTAAGTGAAAAACTGTTTTTT. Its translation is CASSYFGGGLSEKLFF.

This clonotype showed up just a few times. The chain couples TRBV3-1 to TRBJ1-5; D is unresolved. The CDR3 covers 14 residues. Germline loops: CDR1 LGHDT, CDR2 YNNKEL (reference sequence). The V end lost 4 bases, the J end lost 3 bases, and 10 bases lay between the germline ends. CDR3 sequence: CASSLDGHNQPQHF. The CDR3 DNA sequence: TGTGCCAGCAGCCTCGACGGTCACAATCAGCCCCAGCATTTT.

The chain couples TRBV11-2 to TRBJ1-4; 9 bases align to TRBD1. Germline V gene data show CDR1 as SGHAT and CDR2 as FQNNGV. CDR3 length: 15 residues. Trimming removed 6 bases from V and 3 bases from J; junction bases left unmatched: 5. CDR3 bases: TGTGCCAGCAGATTATGGACAGGGGCTAATGAAAAACTGTTTTTT. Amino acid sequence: CASRLWTGANEKLFF.

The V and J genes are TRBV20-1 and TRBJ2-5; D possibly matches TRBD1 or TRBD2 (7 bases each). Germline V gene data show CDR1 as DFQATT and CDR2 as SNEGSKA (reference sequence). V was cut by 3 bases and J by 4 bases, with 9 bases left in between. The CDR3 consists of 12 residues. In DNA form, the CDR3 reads TGCAGTGCTAGCAGGGGGGGAGAGACCCAGTACTTC. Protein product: CSASRGGETQYF.

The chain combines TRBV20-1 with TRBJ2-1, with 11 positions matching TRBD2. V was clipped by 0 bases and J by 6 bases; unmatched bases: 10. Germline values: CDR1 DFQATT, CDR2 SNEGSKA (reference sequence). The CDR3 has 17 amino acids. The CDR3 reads CSARDLEGTSGLNEQFF. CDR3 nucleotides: TGCAGTGCTAGAGATCTGGAGGGGACTAGCGGACTCAATGAGCAGTTCTTC.

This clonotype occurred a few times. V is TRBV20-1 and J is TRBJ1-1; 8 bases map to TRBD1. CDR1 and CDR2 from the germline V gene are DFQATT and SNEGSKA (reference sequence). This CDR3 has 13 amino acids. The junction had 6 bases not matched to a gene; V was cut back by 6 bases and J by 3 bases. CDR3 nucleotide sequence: TGCAGTGCCCACAGGGGGTGGGACACTGAAGCTTTCTTT. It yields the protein CSAHRGWDTEAFF.

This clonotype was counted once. The CDR3 sequence is CASSRGLAGNYEQYF. The CDR3 DNA reads as TGTGCCAGCAGCCGGGGACTAGCGGGTAACTACGAGCAGTACTTC. V usage is TRBV9 and J usage is TRBJ2-7; 12 bases are a match to TRBD2. The CDR3 totals 15 residues. The V gene's germline CDR1 is SGDLS and CDR2 YYNGEE. J lost 3 bases, V lost 4 bases, and 5 bases had no gene match.

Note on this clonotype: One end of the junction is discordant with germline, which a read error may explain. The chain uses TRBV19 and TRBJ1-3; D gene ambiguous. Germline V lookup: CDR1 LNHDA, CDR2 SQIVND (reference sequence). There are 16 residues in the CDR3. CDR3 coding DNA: TGTGCCAGTAGGTCGGAAGACATGGCTTTCGGAATCACCATATATTTT. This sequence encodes CASRSEDMAFGITIYF. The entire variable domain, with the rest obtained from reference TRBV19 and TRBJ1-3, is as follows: DGGITQSPKYLFRKEGQNVTLSCEQNLNHDAMYWYRQDPGQGLRLIYYSQIVNDFQKGDIAEGYSVSREKKESFPLTVTSAQKNPTAFYLCASRSEDMAFGITIYFGEGSWLTVV.

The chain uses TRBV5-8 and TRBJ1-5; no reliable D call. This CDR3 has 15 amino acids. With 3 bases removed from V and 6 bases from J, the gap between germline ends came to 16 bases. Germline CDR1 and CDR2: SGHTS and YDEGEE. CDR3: CASSSAVSVRQPQHF. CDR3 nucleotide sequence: TGTGCCAGCAGCTCGGCAGTGAGTGTCCGTCAGCCCCAGCATTTT.

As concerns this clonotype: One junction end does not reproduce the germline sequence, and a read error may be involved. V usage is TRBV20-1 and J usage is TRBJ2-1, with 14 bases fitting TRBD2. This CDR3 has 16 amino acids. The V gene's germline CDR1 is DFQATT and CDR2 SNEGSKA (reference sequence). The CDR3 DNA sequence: TGCAGTGCGAGAGGGACTAGCGGGAGTACCTACAATGAGCAGTTCTTC. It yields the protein CSARGTSGSTYNEQFF.

For the CDR3, the DNA is TGTGCCAGTAGTATAGTAGCGGGAGGCAACAATGAGCAGTTCTTC. Translating it yields CASSIVAGGNNEQFF. The gene calls are TRBV19 and TRBJ2-1, with 10 bases aligning to TRBD2. The CDR3 length is 15 residues. J was trimmed by 5 bases and V by 1 base; bases with no gene match: 2. CDR1 is LNHDA, CDR2 SQIVND, per germline (reference sequence).

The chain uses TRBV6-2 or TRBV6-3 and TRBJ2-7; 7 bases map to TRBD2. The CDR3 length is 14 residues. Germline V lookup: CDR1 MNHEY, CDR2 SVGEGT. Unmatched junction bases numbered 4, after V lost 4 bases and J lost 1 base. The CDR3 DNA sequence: TGTGCCAGCAGTTTGGCGGGAGAATCCTACGAGCAGTACTTC. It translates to CASSLAGESYEQYF.

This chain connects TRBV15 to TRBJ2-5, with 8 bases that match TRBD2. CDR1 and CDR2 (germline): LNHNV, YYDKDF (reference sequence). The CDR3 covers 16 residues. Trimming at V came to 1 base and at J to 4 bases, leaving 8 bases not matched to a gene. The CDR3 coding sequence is TGTGCCACCAGCAGAGTCCCGAGCGGGAGTGGAGAGACCCAGTACTTC. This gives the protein CATSRVPSGSGETQYF. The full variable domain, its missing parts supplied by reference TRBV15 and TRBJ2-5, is DAMVIQNPRYQVTQFGKPVTLSCSQTLNHNVMYWYQQKSSQAPKLLFHYYDKDFNNEADTPDNFQSRRPNTSFCFLDIRSPGLGDTAMYLCATSRVPSGSGETQYFGPGTRLLVL.

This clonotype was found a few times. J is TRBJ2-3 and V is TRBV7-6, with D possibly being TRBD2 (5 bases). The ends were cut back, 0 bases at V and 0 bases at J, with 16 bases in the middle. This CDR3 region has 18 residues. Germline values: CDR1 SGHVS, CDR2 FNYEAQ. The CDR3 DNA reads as TGTGCCAGCAGCTTAGCGCTTGGCGGGCATCCTAGCACAGATACGCAGTATTTT. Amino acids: CASSLALGGHPSTDTQYF.

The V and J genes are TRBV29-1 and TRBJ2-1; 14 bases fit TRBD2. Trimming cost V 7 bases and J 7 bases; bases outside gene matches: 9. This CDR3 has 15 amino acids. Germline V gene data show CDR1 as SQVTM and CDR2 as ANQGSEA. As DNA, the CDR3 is TGCAGCGCTGCGACTAGCGGGAGGGCCGAGAATGAGCAGTTCTTC. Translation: CSAATSGRAENEQFF.

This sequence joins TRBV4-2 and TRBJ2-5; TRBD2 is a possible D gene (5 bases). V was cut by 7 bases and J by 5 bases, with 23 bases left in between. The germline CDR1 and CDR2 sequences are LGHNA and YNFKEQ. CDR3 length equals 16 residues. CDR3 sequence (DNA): TGTGCCAGCACGCCAAGTACAGCGGTCCTAGGGGAGACCCAGTACTTC. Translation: CASTPSTAVLGETQYF.

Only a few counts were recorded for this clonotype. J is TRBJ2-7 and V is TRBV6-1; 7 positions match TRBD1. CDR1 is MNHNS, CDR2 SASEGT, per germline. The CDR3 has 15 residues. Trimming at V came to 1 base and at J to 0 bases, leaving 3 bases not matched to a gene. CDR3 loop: CASSEDRGISYEQYF. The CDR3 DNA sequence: TGTGCCAGCAGTGAAGACAGGGGAATCTCCTACGAGCAGTACTTC.

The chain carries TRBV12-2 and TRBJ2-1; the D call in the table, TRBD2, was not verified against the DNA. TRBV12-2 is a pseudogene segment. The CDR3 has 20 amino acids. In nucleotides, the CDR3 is TGTGCAAGTCGCGCCGCCGGGACTAGCGGGGGATATCGTAACTGGGGTGAGCAGTTCTTC. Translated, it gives CASRAAGTSGGYRNWGEQFF.

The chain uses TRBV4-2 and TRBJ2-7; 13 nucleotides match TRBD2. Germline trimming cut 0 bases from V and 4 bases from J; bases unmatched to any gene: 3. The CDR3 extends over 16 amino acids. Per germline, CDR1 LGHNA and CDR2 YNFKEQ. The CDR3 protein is CASSQELAGGRYEQYF. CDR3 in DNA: TGTGCCAGCAGCCAAGAACTAGCGGGAGGGCGGTACGAGCAGTACTTC.

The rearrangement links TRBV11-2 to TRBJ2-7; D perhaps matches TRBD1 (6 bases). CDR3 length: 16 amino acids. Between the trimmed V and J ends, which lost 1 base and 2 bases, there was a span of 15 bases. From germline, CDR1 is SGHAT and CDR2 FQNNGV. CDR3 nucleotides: TGTGCCAGCAGCTTAGTTGTTTCACAGGGACCCTACGAGCAGTACTTC. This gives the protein CASSLVVSQGPYEQYF.

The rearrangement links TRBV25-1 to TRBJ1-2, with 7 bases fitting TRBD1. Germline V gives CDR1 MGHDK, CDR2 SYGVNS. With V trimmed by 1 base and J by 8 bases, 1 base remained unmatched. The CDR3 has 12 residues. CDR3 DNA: TGTGCCAGCAGTGAATTGGGACAGGGCTACACCTTC. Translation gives CASSELGQGYTF.

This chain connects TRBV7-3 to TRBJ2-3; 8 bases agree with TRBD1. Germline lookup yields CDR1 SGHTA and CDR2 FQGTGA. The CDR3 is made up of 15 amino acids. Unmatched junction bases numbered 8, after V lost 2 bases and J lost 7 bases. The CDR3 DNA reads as TGTGCCAGCAGCTTAGATGGACAGGGAGGCAATACGCAGTATTTT. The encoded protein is CASSLDGQGGNTQYF. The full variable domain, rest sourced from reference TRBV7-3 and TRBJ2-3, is GAGVSQTPSNKVTEKGKYVELRCDPISGHTALYWYRQSLGQGPEFLIYFQGTGAADDSGLPNDRFFAVRPEGSVSTLKIQRTERGDSAVYLCASSLDGQGGNTQYFGPGTRLTVL.

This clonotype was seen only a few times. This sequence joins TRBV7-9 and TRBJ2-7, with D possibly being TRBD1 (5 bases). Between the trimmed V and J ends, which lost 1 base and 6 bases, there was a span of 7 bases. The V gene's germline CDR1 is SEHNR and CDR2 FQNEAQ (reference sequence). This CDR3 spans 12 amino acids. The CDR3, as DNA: TGTGCCAGCAGCTTAGGTAGGGGCGAGCAGTACTTC. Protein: CASSLGRGEQYF.

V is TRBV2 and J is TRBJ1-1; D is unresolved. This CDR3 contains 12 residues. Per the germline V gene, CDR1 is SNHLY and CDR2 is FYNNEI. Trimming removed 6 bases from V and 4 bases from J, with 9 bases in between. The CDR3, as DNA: TGTGCCAGCAGGAGGGTCCGCACTGAAGCTTTCTTT. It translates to CASRRVRTEAFF.

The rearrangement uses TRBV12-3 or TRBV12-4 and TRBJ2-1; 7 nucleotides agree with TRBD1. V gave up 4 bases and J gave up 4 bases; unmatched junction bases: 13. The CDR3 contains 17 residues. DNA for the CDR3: TGTGCCAGCAGTTCTGGAAGACAGGGCTTTGGTTACAATGAGCAGTTCTTC. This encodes CASSSGRQGFGYNEQFF.

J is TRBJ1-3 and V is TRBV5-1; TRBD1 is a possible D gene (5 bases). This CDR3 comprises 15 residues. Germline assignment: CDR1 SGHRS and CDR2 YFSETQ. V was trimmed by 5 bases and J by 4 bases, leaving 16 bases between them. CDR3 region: CASSLAQGPGNTIYF. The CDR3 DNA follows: TGCGCCAGCAGTCTTGCGCAGGGCCCCGGAAACACCATATATTTT.

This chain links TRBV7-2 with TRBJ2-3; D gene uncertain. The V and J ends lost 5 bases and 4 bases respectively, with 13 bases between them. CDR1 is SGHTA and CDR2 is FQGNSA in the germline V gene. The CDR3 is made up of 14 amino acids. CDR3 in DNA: TGTGCCAGCAGCCGGTCTATTGTCCCAGATACGCAGTATTTT. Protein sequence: CASSRSIVPDTQYF.

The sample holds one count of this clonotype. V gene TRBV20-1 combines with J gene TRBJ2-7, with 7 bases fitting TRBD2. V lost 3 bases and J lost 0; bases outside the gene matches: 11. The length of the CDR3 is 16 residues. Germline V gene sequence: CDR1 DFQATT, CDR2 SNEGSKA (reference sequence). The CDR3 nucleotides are TGCAGTGCTAGTGCCCCCCGGGGGGTTGACTCCTACGAGCAGTACTTC. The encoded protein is CSASAPRGVDSYEQYF.